This T cell receptor (beta chain) was obtained from a study of vaccination and CD4 T cells after COVID-19 (dated by TCRdb to 2022 to 2024). For the study in its entirety: Six males and four females were included in the convalescent cohort, with two Hispanic individuals, seven Caucasians, two Asians and one multiracial person represented. The spike-specific CD4+ TCR repertoire was compared before and after mRNA vaccination in approximately ten COVID-19 convalescent patients and several infection-naive healthy vaccine recipients. Control cultures received a CEFX viral epitope pool as the positive control, an HIV-1 Nef peptide pool as the negative control, or no peptide. Post-COVID blood samples from convalescent patients were collected a median of around 100 days after diagnosis, with a range of roughly 35 to 180 days. Post-vaccine blood samples were obtained a median of about 72 days after the second vaccine dose, with a range of 14 to 241 days. Participants got two doses of the Pfizer-BioNTech BNT162b2 vaccine (n=8) or two doses of the Moderna mRNA-1273 vaccine (n=2). For stimulating the cultures, overlapping spike peptide pools were used, derived from SARS-CoV-2 as well as from the common cold coronaviruses HCoV-NL63, HCoV-OC43 and HCoV-229E. Points the paper makes about the study in general: In convalescent patients, a median 86.3% of post-vaccine SARS-CoV-2-reactive clones were detected only after vaccination, and vaccine-specific priming was suggested by this finding. Although the median number of SARS-CoV-2-reactive clonotypes went up from around 20 after infection to around 40 after vaccination, the increase was not significant. Nearly all vaccine-specific clones in convalescent patients (304 of 307) were mono-reactive for SARS-CoV-2 spike rather than cross-reactive with common cold coronaviruses. The number of convalescent patients in the study was relatively small, and the study did not examine early timepoints following natural infection.

Library generation was performed with PCR. TCR sequencing of DNA from cultured CD4+ T cells used the Oncomine TCR Beta short-read assay at the Johns Hopkins FTIC core. Genomic DNA was extracted from the cultured CD4+ T cells with the QIAamp micro DNA kit. Oncomine TCR Beta libraries made from cultured CD4+ T cells were pooled using unique dual indexes and sequenced on an Illumina iSeq 100. The published analysis was carried out like this. Non-productive sequences were removed, and CDR3s not starting with C, not ending with F or W, or shorter than 7 amino acids were discarded. Antigen-specific clonotypes were identified with the MANAFEST web application by comparing peptide-stimulated wells with reference and other culture wells. An FDR below 0.05, an odds ratio above 5, and a productive frequency above 0.1% in at least two of three replicate wells were required for clones to be considered positive. A clonotype counted as cross-reactive if it showed significant expansion both in the SARS-CoV-2 spike wells and in at least one common cold coronavirus spike condition. Similarity between CDR3 sequences was evaluated in R version 3.6.1 using Levenshtein distances (stringdist) and unrooted phylogenetic trees (ape). The raw public reads went through TCRdb reprocessing: fastp at Q25, MiXCR clone calling, in-frame beta chains kept. Identical CDR3 proteins give one entry, which carries the most common genes and DNA. These V and J calls originate from TCRdb's pipeline instead of the authors' own analysis. Across this sample there are over 10,000 distinct CDR3 sequences, with 25% to 30% seen only once. Under 35% of the sample belongs to the ten largest clones.

Turning to this clonotype: Its recognized antigen is unknown. Base-call qualities are not available, and no considerably larger clone is one nucleotide away.

Taken with the paper, the label for treatment or condition translates to: roughly 10-day PBMC culture with coronavirus spike peptide pools or control peptides (ViraFEST assay). The ViraFEST assay, used in the study, expanded antigen-specific T cells with peptide pools and then identified the expanded clonotypes through TCR sequencing. Negative nucleocapsid antibody tests before and after vaccination confirmed that the healthy vaccine recipients had no prior SARS-CoV-2 infection. PBMCs were cultured at under 2.5 million per well in IMDM supplemented with roughly 5.2% human AB serum and 8.5 to 10 IU/ml IL-2, with approximately 9.2 ug/ml peptide pools added. On days 3 and 7, half of the culture medium was replaced with fresh IL-2-containing medium. After nine to eleven days of culture, CD4+ T cells were isolated by negative selection with the EasySep CD4+ T cell isolation kit. Ficoll-Paque Plus gradient centrifugation was used to isolate PBMCs from whole blood, and the isolated PBMCs were then either used fresh or cryopreserved at -140C. Triplicate wells were generally used for each culture condition.

Sequences were derived from CD4+ T cells from blood, cultured in vitro, sampled before SARS-CoV-2 vaccination. The sequence derives from a human donor who received a COVID-19 vaccine.

The DNA sequence is given as TGTGCCAGCAGCGTAGAAGGAGATACGCAGTATTTT. It specifies CASSVEGDTQYF. The rearranged segments are TRBV9 and TRBJ2-3; the D segment cannot be called with confidence. CDR1 and CDR2 (SGDLS, YYNGEE) derive from the germline V gene. Relative to germline, V is 0 bases shorter and J is 5 bases shorter, with 4 bases between their ends. The CDR3 numbers 12 residues from cysteine through phenylalanine. Left in the record is the CDR3 DNA by itself, 36 bases read in frame from the first base. Supplemented by the reference TRBV9 and TRBJ2-3 proteins around the CDR3, the complete variable domain is DSGVTQTPKHLITATGQRVTLRCSPRSGDLSVYWYQQSLDQGLQFLIQYYNGEERAKGNILERFSAQQFPDLHSELNLSSLELGDSALYFCASSVEGDTQYFGPGTRLTVL.